Here is one TCR beta chain with its context. This specimen belongs to a study of blood T cell repertoires in COVID-19. On the study more broadly: Sample material is recorded as cDNA or gDNA derived from T cells, B-cell-depleted T cells, or PBMCs.

From germline, CDR1 is LNHDA and CDR2 SQIVND (reference sequence). Trimming removed 7 bases at V and 0 bases at J, with 16 bases between. The CDR3 covers 16 residues. Clones were sequenced by immunoSEQ multiplex PCR, and TCRdb holds only the in-frame ones, with some missing. The repertoire consists of under 250,000 clones, with 85% to 90% occurring once and the leading ten covering 2.7%. In Seattle, patients joined the study during active infection and were tracked longitudinally. The source is a man under 40 with COVID-19, enrolled during active disease. The chain employs TRBV19 and TRBJ1-5; D is perhaps TRBD1 (5 bases). The sample consisted of peripheral blood. CDR3 loop: CASKGLGPFSNQPQHF. For the CDR3, the DNA is TGTGCCAGTAAGGGTTTGGGGCCGTTTAGCAATCAGCCCCAGCATTTT. Drawing the rest from reference TRBV19 and TRBJ1-5, the complete variable domain is DGGITQSPKYLFRKEGQNVTLSCEQNLNHDAMYWYRQDPGQGLRLIYYSQIVNDFQKGDIAEGYSVSREKKESFPLTVTSAQKNPTAFYLCASKGLGPFSNQPQHFGDGTRLSIL.